This entry describes one T cell receptor (beta chain). The assay was immunoSEQ multiplex PCR, and TCRdb's table has in-frame clones only and misses some. Of about 43,000 clones in the sample, roughly 96% were seen once. The sample originates from a study of T cells in tuberculosis. The CDR3 runs to 14 residues. Germline V gene lookup returns CDR1 SQVTM and CDR2 ANQGSEA. Between the trimmed V and J ends, which lost 4 bases and 5 bases, there was a span of 17 bases. The rearrangement uses TRBV29-1 and TRBJ1-1, with a tentative D call TRBD1 (6 bases). The sequenced sample was PBMCs. The source is a donor aged 10-35 years with latent tuberculosis or without tuberculosis infection. The CDR3 nucleotides read TGCAGCGTTGTGAAGGCGGGGGCCCGGACTGAAGCTTTCTTT. It specifies CSVVKAGARTEAFF.